These T cell receptor beta chains were read from a single sample in a study of monozygotic twins with inflammatory bowel disease. Following a re-call of the 5' RACE reads, TCRdb has one entry per CDR3 protein and lacks DNA. This sample's table reports 350,000 to 400,000 distinct CDR3 sequences. The sample comprised blood. These receptors were taken from a human donor with ulcerative colitis or Crohn's disease, or a healthy co-twin of an affected twin (not recorded which). The CDR3 runs from the conserved cysteine through the conserved F or W.

TRBV5-1,TRBJ2-7,14,CASSLRQGSYEQYF
TRBV19,TRBJ2-7,12,CASMASSYEQYF
TRBV18,TRBJ1-2,12,CASSPMGERCTF
TRBV5-6,TRBJ2-3,14,CASSLPFSTDTQYF
TRBV4-1,TRBJ2-1,14,CASSQDLARNEQFF
TRBV7-2,TRBJ2-7,14,CASSLDRYLYEQYF
TRBV29-1,TRBJ2-7,12,CSVGTAAYEQYF
TRBV24-1,TRBJ2-1,12,CATSDPGLGLFF
TRBV12-3/TRBV12-4,TRBJ2-5,15,CASSPTLAGMETQYF
TRBV4-3,TRBJ2-7,14,CASSPRGLSGEQYF
TRBV9,TRBJ1-4,15,CASSVAGAVNEKLFF
TRBV27,TRBJ2-7,15,CAAALLRAGIEEQYF